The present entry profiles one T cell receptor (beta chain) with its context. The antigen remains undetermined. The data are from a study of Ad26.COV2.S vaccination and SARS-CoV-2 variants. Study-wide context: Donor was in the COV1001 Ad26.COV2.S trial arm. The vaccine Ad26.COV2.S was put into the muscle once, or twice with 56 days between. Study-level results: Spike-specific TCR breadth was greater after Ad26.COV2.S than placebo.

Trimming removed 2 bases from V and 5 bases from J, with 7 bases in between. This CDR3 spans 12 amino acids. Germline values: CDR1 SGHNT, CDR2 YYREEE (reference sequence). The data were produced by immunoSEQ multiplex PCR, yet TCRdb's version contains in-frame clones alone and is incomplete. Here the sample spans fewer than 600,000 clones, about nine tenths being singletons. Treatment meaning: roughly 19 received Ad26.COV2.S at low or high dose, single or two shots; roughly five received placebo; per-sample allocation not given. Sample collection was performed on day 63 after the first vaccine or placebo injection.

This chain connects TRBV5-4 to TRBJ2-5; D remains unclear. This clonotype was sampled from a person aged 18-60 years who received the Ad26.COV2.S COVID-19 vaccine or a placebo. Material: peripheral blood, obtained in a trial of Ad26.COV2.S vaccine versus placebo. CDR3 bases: TGTGCCAGCAGCTTAGGTCGGGAGACCCAGTACTTC. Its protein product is CASSLGRETQYF.